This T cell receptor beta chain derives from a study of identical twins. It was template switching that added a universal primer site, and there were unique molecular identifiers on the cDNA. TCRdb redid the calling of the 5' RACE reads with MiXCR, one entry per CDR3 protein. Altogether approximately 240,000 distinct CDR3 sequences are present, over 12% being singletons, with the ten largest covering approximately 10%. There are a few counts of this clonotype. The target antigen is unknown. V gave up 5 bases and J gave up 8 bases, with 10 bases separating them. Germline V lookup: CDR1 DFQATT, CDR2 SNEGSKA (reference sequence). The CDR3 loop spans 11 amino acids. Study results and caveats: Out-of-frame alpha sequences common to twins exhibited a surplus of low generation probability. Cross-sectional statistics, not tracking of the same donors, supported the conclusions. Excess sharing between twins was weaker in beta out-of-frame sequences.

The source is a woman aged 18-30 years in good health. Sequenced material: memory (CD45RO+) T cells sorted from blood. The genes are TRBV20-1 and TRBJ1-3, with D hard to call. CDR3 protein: CSAQRADTIYF. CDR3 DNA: TGCAGTGCTCAAAGAGCCGACACCATATATTTT.